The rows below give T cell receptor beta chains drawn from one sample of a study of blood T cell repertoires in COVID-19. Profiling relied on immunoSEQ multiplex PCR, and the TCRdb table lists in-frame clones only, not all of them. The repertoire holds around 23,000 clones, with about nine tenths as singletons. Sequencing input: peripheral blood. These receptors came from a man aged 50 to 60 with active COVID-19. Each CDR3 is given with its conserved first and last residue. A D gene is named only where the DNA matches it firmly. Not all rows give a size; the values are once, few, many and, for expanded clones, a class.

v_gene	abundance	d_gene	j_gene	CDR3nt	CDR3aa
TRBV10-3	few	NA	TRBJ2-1	TGTGCCATCAGATATAGCGAAGTCTACAATGAGCAGTTCTTC	CAIRYSEVYNEQFF
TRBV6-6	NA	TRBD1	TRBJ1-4	TGTGCCAGCAGTCGGACAGGGGGGGTTAATGAAAAACTGTTTTTT	CASSRTGGVNEKLFF
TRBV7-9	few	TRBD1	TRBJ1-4	TGTGCCAGCAGCCCTGCGGGGTGGGCAGGGGGAGTCGGTGAAAAACTGTTTTTT	CASSPAGWAGGVGEKLFF
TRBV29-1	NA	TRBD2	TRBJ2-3	TGCAGCGTTGATAAGGGACTATCAGATACGCAGTATTTT	CSVDKGLSDTQYF
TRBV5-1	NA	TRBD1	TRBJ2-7	TGCGCCAGCAGTTCGGGACAGGGGGCGTCCGAGCAGTACTTC	CASSSGQGASEQYF
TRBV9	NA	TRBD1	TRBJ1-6	TGTGCCAGCAGCGCCGGACAGGGAGCAAATTCACCCCTCCACTTT	CASSAGQGANSPLHF
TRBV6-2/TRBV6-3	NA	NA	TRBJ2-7	TGTGCCAGCAGCGAAGACAGGATTTACGAGCAGTACTTC	CASSEDRIYEQYF
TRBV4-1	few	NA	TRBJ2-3	TGCGCCAGCAGCCAAGAATTGTACTCCACAGATACGCAGTATTTT	CASSQELYSTDTQYF
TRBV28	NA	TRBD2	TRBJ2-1	TGTGCCAGCAGTTTGTTCAGTAGCGGGAGCAATGAGCAGTTCTTC	CASSLFSSGSNEQFF
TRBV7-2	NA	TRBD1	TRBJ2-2	TGTGCCAGCAGCTGGGACAGGGGGGTCTCCACCGGGGAGCTGTTTTTT	CASSWDRGVSTGELFF
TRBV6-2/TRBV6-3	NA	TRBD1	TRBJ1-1	TGTGCCAGCAGTTACTTTAGGGGGCAAACTGAAGCTTTCTTT	CASSYFRGQTEAFF
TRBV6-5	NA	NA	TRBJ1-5	TGTGCCAGCAGCGGGCACAGGGATCAGCCCCAGCATTTT	CASSGHRDQPQHF
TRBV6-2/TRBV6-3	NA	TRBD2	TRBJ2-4	TGTGCCAGCAGCCCTCATCCCCAGCGGGGCCTAGCCAAAAACATTCAGTACTTC	CASSPHPQRGLAKNIQYF
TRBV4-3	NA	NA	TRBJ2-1	TGCGCCAGCAGCCAAGATGGGAACAGGCTAAATGAGCAGTTCTTC	CASSQDGNRLNEQFF
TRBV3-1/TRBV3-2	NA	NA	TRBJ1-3	TGTGCCAGCAGCCGGCAGGGAAGAAACACCATATATTTT	CASSRQGRNTIYF
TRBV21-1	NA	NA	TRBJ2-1	TGTGCCAGCAGCAACCGAAGGCGCCAGGCCGACAATGAGCAGTTCTTC	CASSNRRRQADNEQFF
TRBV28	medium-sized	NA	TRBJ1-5	TGTGCCAGCAGTTTTCCTAGACAGCCCCAGCATTTT	CASSFPRQPQHF
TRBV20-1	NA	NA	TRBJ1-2	TGCAGTGCTAGTTTGATACTTGACAATAACTATGGCTACACCTTC	CSASLILDNNYGYTF
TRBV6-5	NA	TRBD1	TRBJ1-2	TGTGCCAGCACCAGGGACAGGGACGTCTATGGCTACACCTTC	CASTRDRDVYGYTF
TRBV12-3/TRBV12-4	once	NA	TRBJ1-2	TGTGCCGTCTCGACTGTATCCTATGGCTACACCTTC	CAVSTVSYGYTF
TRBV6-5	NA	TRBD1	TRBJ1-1	TGTGCCACCCTCGGACAGGGAAACACTGAAGCTTTCTTT	CATLGQGNTEAFF
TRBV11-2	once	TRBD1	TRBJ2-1	TGTGCCAGCAGCCCAATGACAGGGTGGGATGAGCAGTTCTTC	CASSPMTGWDEQFF
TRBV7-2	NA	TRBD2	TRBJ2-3	TGTGCCAGCAGCTCGACTAGCGGGAGGACAGATACGCAGTATTTT	CASSSTSGRTDTQYF
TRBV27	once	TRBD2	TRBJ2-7	TGTGCCAGCAGTTTGGGACTAGCGGAAAGGGGGCACGAGCAGTACTTC	CASSLGLAERGHEQYF
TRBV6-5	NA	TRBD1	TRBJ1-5	TGTGCCAGCGGGACAGGGGTTAATCAGCCCCAGCATTTT	CASGTGVNQPQHF
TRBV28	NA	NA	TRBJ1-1	TGTGCCAGCAGTCCCTCGCGAAATCCGAACACTGAAGCTTTCTTT	CASSPSRNPNTEAFF
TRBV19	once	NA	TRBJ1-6	TGTGCCACCAGAGGCGGGGGACGCTCACCCCTCCACTTT	CATRGGGRSPLHF
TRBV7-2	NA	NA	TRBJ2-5	TGTGCCAGCAGCTTTACCGGGGTGCGGGAAGAGACCCAGTACTTC	CASSFTGVREETQYF
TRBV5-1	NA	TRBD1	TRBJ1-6	TGCGCCAGCAGCTTTGGGGACAGCCGACCCCTCCACTTT	CASSFGDSRPLHF
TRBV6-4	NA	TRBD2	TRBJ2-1	TGTGCCAGCAGTGACCTAGCGGGGGCCTACAATGAGCAGTTCTTC	CASSDLAGAYNEQFF
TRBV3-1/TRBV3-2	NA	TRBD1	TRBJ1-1	TGTGCCAGCAGCCAAATGGGACAGGGCCGCACTGAAGCTTTCTTT	CASSQMGQGRTEAFF
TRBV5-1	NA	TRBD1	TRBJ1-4	TGCGCCAGCAGCGGCGGACAGGGTGGTAATGAAAAACTGTTTTTT	CASSGGQGGNEKLFF
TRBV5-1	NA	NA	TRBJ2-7	TGCGCCAGCAGCCCCGGACAGAGGCTCCCCTACGAGCAGTACTTC	CASSPGQRLPYEQYF
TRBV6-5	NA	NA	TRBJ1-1	TGTGCCAGCAGATCAACAGGGTTCGTCACTGAAGCTTTCTTT	CASRSTGFVTEAFF
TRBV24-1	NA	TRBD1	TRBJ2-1	TGTGCCACCAGGGAGACAGGGGACCCCTACAATGAGCAGTTCTTC	CATRETGDPYNEQFF
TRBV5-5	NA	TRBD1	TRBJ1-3	TGTGCCAGCAGCCCGTCCCGGGACAGGGGCTCTGGAAACACCATATATTTT	CASSPSRDRGSGNTIYF
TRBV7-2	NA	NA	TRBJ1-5	TGTGCCAGCAGCTTAGATGGCCAGGGCAATCAGCCCCAGCATTTT	CASSLDGQGNQPQHF
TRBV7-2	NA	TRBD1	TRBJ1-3	TGTGCCAGCAGCTTGGGAGACAGGGTGTCTGGAAACACCATATATTTT	CASSLGDRVSGNTIYF
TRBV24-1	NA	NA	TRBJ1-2	TGTGCCACCGGAGACTTCCGTGATGAATTGGAAGGCTACACCTTC	CATGDFRDELEGYTF
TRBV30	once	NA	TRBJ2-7	TGTGCCTGGAGTTGGGAGGAGGGGCAGTACTTC	CAWSWEEGQYF
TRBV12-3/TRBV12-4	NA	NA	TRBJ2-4	TGTGCCAGCAGCCCTTGGTGGGGAGAAATTCGCTACTTC	CASSPWWGEIRYF
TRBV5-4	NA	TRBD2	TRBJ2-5	TGTGCCAGCAGCTTGGGGCCAGCGGGGGGGCCGGCAGAGACCCAGTACTTC	CASSLGPAGGPAETQYF
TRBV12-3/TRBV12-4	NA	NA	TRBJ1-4	TGTGCCAGCAGTTTAATTAGGGGTTCAAAACTGTTTTTT	CASSLIRGSKLFF
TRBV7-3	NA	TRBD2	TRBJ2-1	TGTGCCAGCAGCTTCGCGGGAGGGCCCTACAATGAGCAGTTCTTC	CASSFAGGPYNEQFF
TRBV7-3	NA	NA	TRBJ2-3	TGTGCCAGCAGCGCCAGGCCGACAGGCTCGGCGGCGCAGTATTTT	CASSARPTGSAAQYF
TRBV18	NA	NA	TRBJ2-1	TGTGCCAGCTCACCCAGTACCTACAATGAGCAGTTCTTC	CASSPSTYNEQFF
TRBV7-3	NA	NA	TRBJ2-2	TGTGCCAGCAGCTTAAAGCCCTCAGGTTTGGGGGAGCTGTTTTTT	CASSLKPSGLGELFF
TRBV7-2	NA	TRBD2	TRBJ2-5	TGTGCCAGCAGCTTCAGACTAGCGGCGGCGCAGGGGACCCAGTACTTC	CASSFRLAAAQGTQYF
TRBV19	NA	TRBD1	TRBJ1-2	TGTGCCAGTAGTATGGGGTGGGACAGGGTCTATGGCTACACCTTC	CASSMGWDRVYGYTF
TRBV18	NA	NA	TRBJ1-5	TGTGCCAGCTCCCGAGAGTACTCAGGGATTAGCAATCAGCCCCAGCATTTT	CASSREYSGISNQPQHF